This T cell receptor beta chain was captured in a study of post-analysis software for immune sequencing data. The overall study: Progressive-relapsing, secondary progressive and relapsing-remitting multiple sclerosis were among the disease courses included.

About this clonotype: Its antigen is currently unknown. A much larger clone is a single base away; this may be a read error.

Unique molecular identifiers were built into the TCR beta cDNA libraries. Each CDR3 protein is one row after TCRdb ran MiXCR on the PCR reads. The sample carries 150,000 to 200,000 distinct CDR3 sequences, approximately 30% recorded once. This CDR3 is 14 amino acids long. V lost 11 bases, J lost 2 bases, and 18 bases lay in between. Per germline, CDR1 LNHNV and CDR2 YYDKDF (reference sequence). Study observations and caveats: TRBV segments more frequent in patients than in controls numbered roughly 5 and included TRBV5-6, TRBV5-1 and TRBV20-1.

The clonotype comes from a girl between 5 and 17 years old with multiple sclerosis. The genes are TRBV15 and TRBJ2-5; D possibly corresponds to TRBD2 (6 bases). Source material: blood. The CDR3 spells CAATPGRDQETQYF. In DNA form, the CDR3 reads TGTGCCGCCACCCCGGGGCGGGATCAAGAGACCCAGTACTTC.